The clone carrying this T cell receptor (beta chain) was detected once. Method: immunoSEQ multiplex PCR; TCRdb's copy keeps in-frame clones and lacks some. The data contain about 110,000 clones, about 90% of them singletons. The sample comes from a study of T cell changes during pregnancy in multiple sclerosis. The sample here was peripheral blood, taken before pregnancy. This TCR was recovered from a female donor with multiple sclerosis, enrolled in a pregnancy study.

DNA of the CDR3: TGTGCCAGCAGCTTGGGTAGCGGGGCCCCCACAGATACGCAGTATTTT. Amino acids: CASSLGSGAPTDTQYF. This chain joins TRBV5-4 and TRBJ2-3; 8 nucleotides agree with TRBD2. The V segment lost 0 bases and the J segment 2 bases; nucleotides outside the gene matches: 5. The CDR3 sequence is 16 residues long. CDR1 and CDR2 (germline): SGHNT, YYREEE (reference sequence).